The source of this T cell receptor (beta chain) is a study of blood T cell repertoires in COVID-19. CDR1 and CDR2 from the germline V gene are LGHDT and YNNKEL (reference sequence). Trimming left V 3 bases short and J 5 bases short, with 13 bases between. This CDR3 region has 14 residues. Per the original data handling: Nucleated cell number was recorded as an estimate derived from reference gene primer amplification. TCRdb keeps only in-frame clones here, not all; method: immunoSEQ multiplex PCR. That table supplies the V and J calls and clone size; D and trimming were determined from the DNA. The repertoire holds about 73,000 clones, with 82% as singletons.

This TCR was recovered from a woman aged 55-69 years with acute or convalescent COVID-19. This rearrangement joins TRBV3-1 (or the pseudogene TRBV3-2) to TRBJ1-2; a weak D match, TRBD1 (5 bases). Sequencing was performed on peripheral blood. The CDR3 reads CASSHHQGGYGYTF. DNA for the CDR3: TGTGCCAGCAGCCATCATCAGGGAGGATATGGCTACACCTTC.